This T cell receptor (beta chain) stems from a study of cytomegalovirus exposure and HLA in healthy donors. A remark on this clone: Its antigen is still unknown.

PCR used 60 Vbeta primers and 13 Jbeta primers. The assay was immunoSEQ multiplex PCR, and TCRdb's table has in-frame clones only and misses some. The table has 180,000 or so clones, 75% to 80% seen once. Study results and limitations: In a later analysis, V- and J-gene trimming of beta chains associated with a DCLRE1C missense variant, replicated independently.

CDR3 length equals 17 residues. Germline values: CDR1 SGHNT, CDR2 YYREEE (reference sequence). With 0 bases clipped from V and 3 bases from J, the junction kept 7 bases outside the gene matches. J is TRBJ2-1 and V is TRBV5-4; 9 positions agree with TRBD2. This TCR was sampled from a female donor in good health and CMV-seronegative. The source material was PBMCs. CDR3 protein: CASSLGGGGGHYNEQFF. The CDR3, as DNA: TGTGCCAGCAGCTTGGGGGGCGGGGGGGGACACTACAATGAGCAGTTCTTC.